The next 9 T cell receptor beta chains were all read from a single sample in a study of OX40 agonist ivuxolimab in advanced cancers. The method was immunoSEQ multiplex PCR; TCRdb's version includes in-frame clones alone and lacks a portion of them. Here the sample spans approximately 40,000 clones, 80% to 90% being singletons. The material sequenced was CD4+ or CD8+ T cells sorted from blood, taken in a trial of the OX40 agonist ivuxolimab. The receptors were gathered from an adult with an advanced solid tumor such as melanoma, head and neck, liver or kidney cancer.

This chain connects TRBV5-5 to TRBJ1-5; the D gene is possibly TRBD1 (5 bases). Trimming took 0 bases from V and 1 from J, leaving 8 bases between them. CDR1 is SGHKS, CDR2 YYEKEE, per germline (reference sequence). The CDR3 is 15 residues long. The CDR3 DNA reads TGTGCCAGCAGCTTGGACAGGCGGAGCAATCAGCCCCAGCATTTT. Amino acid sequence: CASSLDRRSNQPQHF.

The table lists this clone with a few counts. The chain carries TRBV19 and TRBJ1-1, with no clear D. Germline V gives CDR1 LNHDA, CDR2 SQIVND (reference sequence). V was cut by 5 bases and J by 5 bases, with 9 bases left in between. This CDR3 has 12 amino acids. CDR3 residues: CASSVLGTEAFF. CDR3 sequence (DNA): TGTGCCAGTAGTGTCCTGGGAACTGAAGCTTTCTTT.

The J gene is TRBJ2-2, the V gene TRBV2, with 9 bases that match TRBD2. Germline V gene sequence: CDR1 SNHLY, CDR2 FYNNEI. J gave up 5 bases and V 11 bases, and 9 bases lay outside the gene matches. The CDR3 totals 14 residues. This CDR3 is CAGTGLAKTGELFF. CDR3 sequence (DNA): TGTGCCGGGACGGGACTAGCCAAGACCGGGGAGCTGTTTTTT.

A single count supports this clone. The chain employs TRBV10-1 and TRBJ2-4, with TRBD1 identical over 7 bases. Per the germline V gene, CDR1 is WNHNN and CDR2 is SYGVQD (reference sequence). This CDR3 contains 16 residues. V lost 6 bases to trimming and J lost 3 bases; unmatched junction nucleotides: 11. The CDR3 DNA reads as TGCGCCAGCAGAGACCGGGACAGCGGCAACAAAAACATTCAGTACTTC. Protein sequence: CASRDRDSGNKNIQYF.

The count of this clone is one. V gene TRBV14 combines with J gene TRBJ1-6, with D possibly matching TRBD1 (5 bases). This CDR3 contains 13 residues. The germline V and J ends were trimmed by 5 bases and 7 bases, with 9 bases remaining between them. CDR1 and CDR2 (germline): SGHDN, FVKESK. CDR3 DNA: TGTGCCAGCAGCTCCAGACAGAATTCACCCCTCCACTTT. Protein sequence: CASSSRQNSPLHF.

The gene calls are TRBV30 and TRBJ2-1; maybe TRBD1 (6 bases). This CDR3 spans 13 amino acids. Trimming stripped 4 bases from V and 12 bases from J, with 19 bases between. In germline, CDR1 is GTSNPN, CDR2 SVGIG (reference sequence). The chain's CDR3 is CAWMGQLIGGQFF. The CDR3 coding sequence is TGTGCCTGGATGGGACAACTAATCGGAGGGCAGTTCTTC.

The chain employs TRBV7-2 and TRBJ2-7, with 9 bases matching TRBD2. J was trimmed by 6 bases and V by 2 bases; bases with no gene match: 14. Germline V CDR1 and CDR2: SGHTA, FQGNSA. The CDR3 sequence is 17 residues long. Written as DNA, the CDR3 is TGTGCCAGCAGCTTACGACCGCTCGCGGGAGGGCGACGCGAGCAGTACTTC. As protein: CASSLRPLAGGRREQYF.

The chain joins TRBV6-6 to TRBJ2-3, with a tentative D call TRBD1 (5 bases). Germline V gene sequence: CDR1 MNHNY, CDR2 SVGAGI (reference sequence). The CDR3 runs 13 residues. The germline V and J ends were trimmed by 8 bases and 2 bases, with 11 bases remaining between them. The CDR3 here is CASGAANTDTQYF. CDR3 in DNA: TGTGCCAGCGGGGCGGCTAACACAGATACGCAGTATTTT.

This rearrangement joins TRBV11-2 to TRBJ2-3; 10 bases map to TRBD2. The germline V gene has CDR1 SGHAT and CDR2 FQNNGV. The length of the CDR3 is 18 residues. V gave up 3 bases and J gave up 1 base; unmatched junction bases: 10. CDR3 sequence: CASSLELAGPTGTDTQYF. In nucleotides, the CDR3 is TGTGCCAGCAGCTTGGAACTAGCGGGACCAACGGGCACAGATACGCAGTATTTT.